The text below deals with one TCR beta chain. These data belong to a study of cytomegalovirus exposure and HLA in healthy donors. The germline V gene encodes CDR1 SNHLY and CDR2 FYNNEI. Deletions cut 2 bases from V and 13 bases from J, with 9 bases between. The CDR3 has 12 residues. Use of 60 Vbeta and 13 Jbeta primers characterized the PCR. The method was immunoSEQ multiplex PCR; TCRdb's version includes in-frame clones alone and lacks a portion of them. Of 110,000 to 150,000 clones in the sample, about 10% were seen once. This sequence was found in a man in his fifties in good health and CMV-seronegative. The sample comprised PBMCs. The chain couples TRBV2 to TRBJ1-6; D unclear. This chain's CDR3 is CASSEWAPPLHF. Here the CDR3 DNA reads TGTGCCAGCAGTGAATGGGCTCCGCCCCTCCACTTT.